The 17 T cell receptor beta chains below all came from one sample that was sequenced in a study of blood T cell repertoires in COVID-19. Clones were sequenced by immunoSEQ multiplex PCR, and TCRdb holds only the in-frame ones, with some missing. The table records 450,000 or so clones, roughly 90% of them present only once. Sequenced input: peripheral blood. The receptors derive from a man between 18 and 35 years old with COVID-19, enrolled during active disease.

This clone has just one count. The chain carries TRBV2 and TRBJ2-7, with 7 bases identical to TRBD1. Germline V gene sequence: CDR1 SNHLY, CDR2 FYNNEI. Unmatched junction bases numbered 6, after V lost 1 base and J lost 3 bases. This CDR3 is built from 15 residues. CDR3 residues: CASSEEGWDSYEQYF. As DNA, the CDR3 is TGTGCCAGCAGTGAAGAAGGGTGGGACAGCTACGAGCAGTACTTC. Drawing the rest from reference TRBV2 and TRBJ2-7, the complete variable domain is EPEVTQTPSHQVTQMGQEVILRCVPISNHLYFYWYRQILGQKVEFLVSFYNNEISEKSEIFDDQFSVERPDGSNFTLKIRSTKLEDSAMYFCASSEEGWDSYEQYFGPGTRLTVT.

The chain links TRBV6-5 to TRBJ2-7; 8 positions match TRBD1. The CDR3 contains 15 residues. J was trimmed by 0 bases and V by 2 bases; bases with no gene match: 3. Germline CDR1 is MNHEY and CDR2 is SVGAGI. The CDR3 here is CASSYRDRSSYEQYF. Written as DNA, the CDR3 is TGTGCCAGCAGTTACAGGGACAGGAGCTCCTACGAGCAGTACTTC.

This rearrangement joins TRBV15 to TRBJ2-7, with D perhaps TRBD1 (5 bases). CDR3 size: 14 residues. The V end was cut by 0 bases, the J end by 5 bases, with 11 bases between. The germline V gene encodes CDR1 LNHNV and CDR2 YYDKDF (reference sequence). The CDR3 bases are TGTGCCACCAGCAGAGATAAGGGGAACAACGAGCAGTACTTC. Its translation: CATSRDKGNNEQYF. The full variable domain, completed using reference TRBV15 and TRBJ2-7, is DAMVIQNPRYQVTQFGKPVTLSCSQTLNHNVMYWYQQKSSQAPKLLFHYYDKDFNNEADTPDNFQSRRPNTSFCFLDIRSPGLGDTAMYLCATSRDKGNNEQYFGPGTRLTVT.

The CDR3 nucleotides are TGTGCCAGCAGTCTGCTAAAGGGGCCCAAATCTGAGCAGTTCTTC. Translated, it gives CASSLLKGPKSEQFF. V and J are TRBV27 and TRBJ2-1; TRBD1 might be the D (5 bases). The CDR3 runs to 15 residues. With 5 bases removed from V and 9 bases from J, the gap between germline ends came to 20 bases. The V gene's germline CDR1 is MNHEY and CDR2 SMNVEV (reference sequence).

The V gene is TRBV7-2, the J gene TRBJ2-7; the D gene is possibly TRBD1 (5 bases). V was cut by 4 bases and J by 3 bases, with 13 bases left in between. The CDR3 has 14 residues. Germline loops: CDR1 SGHTA, CDR2 FQGNSA. CDR3 sequence: CASSSQPDSYEQYF. In DNA, the CDR3 is TGTGCCAGCAGCTCCCAGCCTGACAGCTACGAGCAGTACTTC.

CDR3 DNA sequence: TGTGCCAGCAGTCCCGGGACAGGGTTTTTGTACTTC. Its translation: CASSPGTGFLYF. The chain combines TRBV12-3 or TRBV12-4 with TRBJ2-5; TRBD1 aligns across 9 bases. V lost 5 bases and J lost 13; bases outside the gene matches: 8. The CDR3 loop spans 12 amino acids.

Only one count was recorded for this clone. The chain recombines TRBV5-4 with TRBJ2-3; 11 positions match TRBD2. V shed 6 bases and J 3 bases; nucleotides not matched to a gene: 6. This CDR3 is 15 amino acids long. Germline V gene data show CDR1 as SGHNT and CDR2 as YYREEE (reference sequence). The CDR3 DNA reads TGTGCCAGCAATGAGGTAGCGGGAGGGACAGATACGCAGTATTTT. Amino acids: CASNEVAGGTDTQYF.

The chain combines TRBV7-9 with TRBJ2-7, with D perhaps TRBD1 (5 bases). Per germline, CDR1 SEHNR and CDR2 FQNEAQ (reference sequence). Trimming removed 5 bases from V and 1 base from J, with 18 bases in between. The CDR3 covers 16 residues. In DNA form, the CDR3 reads TGTGCCAGCAGCCGGACCAGGGCCGATACTTCCTACGAGCAGTACTTC. Translated, it gives CASSRTRADTSYEQYF.

The chain has TRBV7-8 and TRBJ2-7; 12 bases are a match to TRBD2. The germline V gene encodes CDR1 SGHVS and CDR2 FQNEAQ. This CDR3 region has 17 residues. The J segment lost 5 bases and the V segment lost 5 bases, leaving 13 bases of the junction unmatched. CDR3 nucleotide sequence: TGTGCCAGCAGCCCCCTCCCGACTAGCGGGAGTGTCAACGAGCAGTACTTC. Protein product: CASSPLPTSGSVNEQYF.

CDR3 bases: TGTGCCAGCAGCTTGGGGCCTCTGGATGAAAAACTGTTTTTT. Protein product: CASSLGPLDEKLFF. The chain is built from TRBV5-4 and TRBJ1-4; no firm D call. This CDR3 is built from 14 residues. Germline assignment: CDR1 SGHNT and CDR2 YYREEE (reference sequence). The V end lost 0 bases, the J end lost 6 bases, and 9 bases lay between the germline ends.

The J gene is TRBJ1-1, the V gene TRBV9; no clear D. This CDR3 region has 15 residues. Germline V gene sequence: CDR1 SGDLS, CDR2 YYNGEE. Trimming took off 4 bases at V and 3 bases at J, with 16 bases between the two ends. CDR3 bases: TGTGCCAGCAGCCCCATAGACGCGGGGTACACTGAAGCTTTCTTT. It translates to CASSPIDAGYTEAFF.

J is TRBJ1-3 and V is TRBV9; possibly TRBD1 for D (6 bases). Looked up from germline, CDR1 is SGDLS and CDR2 is YYNGEE. Deletions cut 3 bases from V and 0 bases from J, with 10 bases between. This CDR3 has 15 amino acids. The CDR3 loop is CASSAPGDSGNTIYF. As DNA, the CDR3 is TGTGCCAGCAGCGCCCCAGGGGACTCTGGAAACACCATATATTTT.

This clone appeared a single time. V is TRBV11-1 and J is TRBJ1-4; the D is unclear. The CDR3 covers 13 residues. The V gene lost 5 bases and the J gene lost 2 bases, with 6 bases spanning the gap. CDR1 SGHAT and CDR2 FQDESV come from the germline V gene (reference sequence). The CDR3 sequence: CASSPRTNEKLFF. CDR3 in DNA: TGTGCCAGCAGCCCGAGGACTAATGAAAAACTGTTTTTT.

The gene calls are TRBV4-1 and TRBJ2-7; tentatively, D is TRBD1 (7 bases). In germline, CDR1 is MGHRA, CDR2 YSYEKL. The CDR3 length is 18 residues. The V and J ends lost 0 bases and 2 bases respectively, with 20 bases between them. The CDR3 region is CASSQDSGSGGIPYEQYF. The DNA for the CDR3 is TGCGCCAGCAGCCAAGATTCTGGTTCAGGGGGGATTCCCTACGAGCAGTACTTC.

This clone has just one count. The rearrangement links TRBV7-6 to TRBJ1-1; 12 bases agree with TRBD1. The V gene end was trimmed by 5 bases and the J gene end by 8 bases; junction bases not matched to a gene: 12. The CDR3 consists of 16 residues. Germline CDR1 reads SGHVS; CDR2 reads FNYEAQ. This CDR3 reads CASSPFSGTGGYEAFF. The CDR3 DNA reads as TGTGCCAGCAGCCCCTTTTCCGGGACAGGGGGCTACGAAGCTTTCTTT.

The chain employs TRBV18 and TRBJ2-5; 7 bases agree with TRBD2. V trimming: 3 bases; J trimming: 1 base; junction bases outside the gene matches: 2. The CDR3 runs 14 residues. Germline assignment: CDR1 KGHSH and CDR2 LQKENI. The CDR3 DNA sequence: TGTGCCAGCTCACCCCAGCGGGGCCAAGAGACCCAGTACTTC. This gives the protein CASSPQRGQETQYF.

Comments on this clone: One junction end does not reproduce the germline sequence, and a read error may be involved. V and J are TRBV12-3 or TRBV12-4 and TRBJ2-2; maybe TRBD2 (5 bases). CDR3 size: 12 residues. CDR3 region: CASSLDAGELFF. The CDR3 DNA sequence: TGTGCCAGCAGTTTAGACGCCGGGGAGTTGTTTTTT.